The entry below gives a single T cell receptor (beta chain) sequence along with its context. Its antigen is not known. Data came from immunoSEQ multiplex PCR; TCRdb stores just in-frame clones and leaves some out. In the table there are nearly 70,000 clones, approximately 83% of which are singletons. Autoimmune disease history or systemic immunosuppression led to patients being barred. This entry comes from a study of OX40 agonist ivuxolimab in advanced cancers. Study results and limitations: At doses 0.1 to 3.0 mg/kg, CD4+ and CD8+ clones expanded. Researchers report that CD8+ T cells had, on average, more expanded clones than CD4+. Low levels of normalized T-cell clonal expansion also appeared in some nonresponders.

This material consisted of CD4+ or CD8+ T cells sorted from blood, taken in a trial of the OX40 agonist ivuxolimab. The source is an adult with an advanced solid tumor such as melanoma, head and neck, liver or kidney cancer.

The CDR3 sequence is CSVPQYEQYF. CDR3 DNA: TGCAGTGTCCCGCAATACGAGCAGTACTTC. The chain uses TRBV20-1 and TRBJ2-7; D call uncertain. The V end lost 7 bases, the J end lost 4 bases, and 8 bases lay between the germline ends. The CDR3 is made up of 10 amino acids. Germline CDR1 is DFQATT and CDR2 is SNEGSKA (reference sequence).